Presented here are 24 T cell receptor beta chains from one specimen sequenced in a study of beta chain features in type 1 diabetes. Sequenced material consisted of expressed TCRB transcripts (all of the isolated RNA was reverse transcribed). Measured with immunoSEQ multiplex PCR; TCRdb has only the in-frame clones, and not every one. The profile shows roughly 370,000 clones, approximately 13% of them singletons. Sequenced material: naive CD4+ T cells from blood. The source of these receptors is a man younger than 40 in good health.

This chain uses TRBV29-1 with TRBJ2-7; tentative D call: TRBD1 (5 bases). This CDR3 contains 14 residues. The germline V gene has CDR1 SQVTM and CDR2 ANQGSEA. V was pared by 4 bases and J by 0 bases, with 13 bases between. CDR3 coding DNA: TGCAGCGTTGGGGGCAATCGACCCTCCTACGAGCAGTACTTC. Protein sequence: CSVGGNRPSYEQYF.

The chain employs TRBV4-3 and TRBJ2-2; D uncertain. V was trimmed by 1 base and J by 0 bases, leaving 9 bases between them. There are 16 residues in the CDR3. In germline, CDR1 is LGHNA, CDR2 YSLEER. This chain's CDR3 is CASSQAVGTNTGELFF. The CDR3 bases are TGCGCCAGCAGCCAAGCTGTGGGAACGAACACCGGGGAGCTGTTTTTT.

The rearrangement uses TRBV5-1 and TRBJ1-6, with D tentatively TRBD1 (6 bases). Trimming shortened V by 2 bases and J by 7 bases, and 7 bases separated the two germline ends. From germline, CDR1 is SGHRS and CDR2 YFSETQ. The CDR3 runs to 13 residues. CDR3 loop: CASSLQGNSPLHF. The CDR3 nucleotides read TGCGCCAGCAGCTTACAGGGAAATTCACCCCTCCACTTT.

In this sample, this clone turned up a few times. V usage is TRBV6-5 and J usage is TRBJ1-2; 7 nucleotides line up with TRBD1. There are 12 residues in the CDR3. V was pared by 7 bases and J by 6 bases, with 5 bases of the junction left unmatched. Germline V gives CDR1 MNHEY, CDR2 SVGAGI. CDR3: CASKTGFDGYTF. CDR3 sequence (DNA): TGTGCCAGCAAGACAGGGTTTGATGGCTACACCTTC.

The rearrangement uses TRBV4-3 and TRBJ2-2; 8 positions match TRBD2. V was clipped by 2 bases and J by 7 bases; unmatched bases: 6. The germline V gene has CDR1 LGHNA and CDR2 YSLEER. This CDR3 is built from 15 residues. CDR3 region: CASSQSGRNRGELFF. The CDR3 nucleotides read TGCGCCAGCAGCCAAAGCGGGAGAAATCGCGGGGAGCTGTTTTTT.

The CDR3, as DNA: TGTGCCAGCGGGCGGGAGGGGTGGACCGGGGAGCTGTTTTTT. Translation gives CASGREGWTGELFF. This rearrangement joins TRBV6-5 to TRBJ2-2; 9 bases map to TRBD2. V was clipped by 8 bases and J by 5 bases; unmatched bases: 6. This CDR3 spans 14 amino acids. Germline V CDR1 and CDR2: MNHEY, SVGAGI.

This clone was seen a handful of times. J is TRBJ2-1 and V is TRBV19, with D uncertain. Trimming took off 5 bases at V and 14 bases at J, with 22 bases between the two ends. Germline CDR1 is LNHDA and CDR2 is SQIVND (reference sequence). The CDR3 is made up of 14 amino acids. CDR3 in DNA: TGTGCCAGTAGTGCCCCCCCGAGCCCACTCGTGGAGTTCTTC. This sequence encodes CASSAPPSPLVEFF.

Note on this clone: This specimen includes other DNA sequences encoding the same CDR3. The V and J genes are TRBV4-3 and TRBJ2-3; 11 bases agree with TRBD2. This CDR3 comprises 15 residues. Germline CDR1 is LGHNA and CDR2 is YSLEER. Germline trimming cut 6 bases from V and 1 base from J; bases unmatched to any gene: 3. CDR3 in amino acids: CASSQLAGGTDTQYF. CDR3 bases: TGCGCCAGCAGTCAACTAGCGGGGGGCACAGATACGCAGTATTTT.

The V and J genes are TRBV30 and TRBJ2-7; tentatively, D is TRBD1 (6 bases). This CDR3 has 13 amino acids. Germline lookup yields CDR1 GTSNPN and CDR2 SVGIG (reference sequence). With 3 bases removed from V and 6 bases from J, the gap between germline ends came to 15 bases. The CDR3 DNA reads as TGTGCCTGGAGGGTAAGGGACACGGGCGAGCAGTACGTC. It is translated as CAWRVRDTGEQYV.

The gene calls are TRBV7-9 and TRBJ2-3, with 7 bases that match TRBD1. V dropped 1 base and J dropped 2; count of bases not matched to a gene: 3. Per the germline V gene, CDR1 is SEHNR and CDR2 is FQNEAQ (reference sequence). This CDR3 has 15 residues. The CDR3 here is CASSLETGFTDTQYF. The CDR3 DNA reads as TGTGCCAGCAGCTTAGAGACAGGGTTCACAGATACGCAGTATTTT.

This rearrangement joins TRBV9 to TRBJ1-1, with unresolved D. The CDR3 totals 12 residues. Trimming left V 4 bases short and J 5 bases short, with 9 bases between. CDR1 is SGDLS and CDR2 is YYNGEE in the germline V gene. The CDR3: CASSLAGTEAFF. CDR3 DNA sequence: TGTGCCAGCAGCCTCGCGGGGACTGAAGCTTTCTTT.

This clone was observed a few times. The chain carries TRBV7-8 and TRBJ2-7; the match to TRBD1 covers 9 bases. Looked up from germline, CDR1 is SGHVS and CDR2 is FQNEAQ. This CDR3 contains 14 residues. V dropped 4 bases and J dropped 3; count of bases not matched to a gene: 4. The CDR3 protein is CASSSTGGNYEQYF. CDR3 nucleotides: TGTGCCAGCAGCTCCACAGGGGGCAACTACGAGCAGTACTTC.

This clone was seen a handful of times. The chain couples TRBV25-1 to TRBJ2-2; D is uncertain. The germline CDR1 and CDR2 sequences are MGHDK and SYGVNS. This CDR3 contains 14 residues. Trimming removed 1 base at V and 4 bases at J, with 7 bases between. The CDR3 here is CASSESRATGELFF. CDR3 bases: TGTGCCAGCAGTGAATCAAGGGCCACCGGGGAGCTGTTTTTT.

This CDR3 reads CASSLMAPGANVLTF. The DNA of the CDR3 is TGTGCCAGCAGCTTAATGGCACCTGGGGCCAACGTCCTGACTTTC. The rearrangement joins TRBV7-3 to TRBJ2-6, with D unclear. Germline CDR1 and CDR2: SGHTA and FQGTGA. Trimming took off 1 base at V and 2 bases at J, with 6 bases between the two ends. The CDR3 extends over 15 amino acids.

The sample holds a few counts of this clone. Other DNA sequences in this specimen translate into the identical CDR3. The chain uses TRBV9 and TRBJ2-1; D gene unclear. CDR1 SGDLS and CDR2 YYNGEE come from the germline V gene. Trimming pared 0 bases from V and 6 bases from J, leaving 4 bases between. This CDR3 is 12 amino acids long. The CDR3 protein is CASSVAFNEQFF. The CDR3 nucleotides are TGTGCCAGCAGCGTAGCCTTCAATGAGCAGTTCTTC. Complete variable domain (other parts from reference TRBV9 and TRBJ2-1): DSGVTQTPKHLITATGQRVTLRCSPRSGDLSVYWYQQSLDQGLQFLIQYYNGEERAKGNILERFSAQQFPDLHSELNLSSLELGDSALYFCASSVAFNEQFFGPGTRLTVL.

The rearrangement links TRBV29-1 to TRBJ1-1; D not resolved. The ends were cut back, 2 bases at V and 6 bases at J, with 10 bases in the middle. Germline loops: CDR1 SQVTM, CDR2 ANQGSEA. This CDR3 is built from 12 residues. This chain's CDR3 is CSVERATSEAFF. The CDR3 nucleotides are TGCAGCGTTGAACGAGCCACTTCTGAAGCTTTCTTT.

V usage is TRBV15 and J usage is TRBJ1-1; D unresolved. From germline, CDR1 is LNHNV and CDR2 YYDKDF (reference sequence). Trimming removed 5 bases from V and 2 bases from J, with 15 bases in between. The CDR3 sequence is 15 residues long. CDR3 residues: CATSSRIPGNTEAFF. CDR3 coding DNA: TGTGCCACCAGCTCACGGATCCCGGGAAACACTGAAGCTTTCTTT. The full variable domain, with the rest looked up from reference TRBV15 and TRBJ1-1, is DAMVIQNPRYQVTQFGKPVTLSCSQTLNHNVMYWYQQKSSQAPKLLFHYYDKDFNNEADTPDNFQSRRPNTSFCFLDIRSPGLGDTAMYLCATSSRIPGNTEAFFGQGTRLTVV.

This clone was observed a few times. The V and J genes are TRBV19 and TRBJ1-6; a weak D match, TRBD1 (5 bases). The CDR3 runs 16 residues. Trimming took off 5 bases at V and 4 bases at J, with 15 bases between the two ends. Per the germline V gene, CDR1 is LNHDA and CDR2 is SQIVND (reference sequence). In nucleotides, the CDR3 is TGTGCCAGTAGTTCAGGGTCCGGCTCGTATAATTCACCCCTCCACTTT. Translated, it gives CASSSGSGSYNSPLHF.

Notes on this clone: This may be a read error, as it is one base from a much larger clone. This chain links TRBV11-2 with TRBJ1-1; the D gene is possibly TRBD1 (5 bases). The V and J ends lost 5 bases and 1 base respectively, with 8 bases between them. This CDR3 contains 13 residues. The germline V gene has CDR1 SGHAT and CDR2 FQNNGV. The CDR3 spells CASSIGGNTEAFF. In nucleotides, the CDR3 is TGTGCCAGCAGCATCGGGGGGAACACTGAAGCTTTCTTT.

This clone was found a few times. This chain connects TRBV7-2 to TRBJ2-1; 12 nucleotides match TRBD1. Germline assignment: CDR1 SGHTA and CDR2 FQGNSA. There are 15 residues in the CDR3. V lost 5 bases, J lost 5 bases, and 4 bases stayed unmatched. CDR3 in DNA: TGTGCCAGCAGCCTCGGGACAGGGGGCAACAATGAGCAGTTCTTC. It specifies CASSLGTGGNNEQFF. The whole variable domain, remainder taken from reference TRBV7-2 and TRBJ2-1, is GAGVSQSPSNKVTEKGKDVELRCDPISGHTALYWYRQSLGQGLEFLIYFQGNSAPDKSGLPSDRFSAERTGGSVSTLTIQRTQQEDSAVYLCASSLGTGGNNEQFFGPGTRLTVL.

This chain links TRBV29-1 with TRBJ2-7, with 8 bases lining up with TRBD2. Trimming at V came to 1 base and at J to 2 bases, leaving 10 bases not matched to a gene. Germline CDR1 SQVTM, CDR2 ANQGSEA. The length of the CDR3 is 16 residues. The CDR3 DNA sequence: TGCAGCGTTGAAGTTACGGGGGGGTTTCCCGCCTACGAGCAGTACTTC. The encoded protein is CSVEVTGGFPAYEQYF.

This clone has only a few counts. Relative to the germline gene, one junction end is altered; a read error may explain this. The rearrangement joins TRBV23-1 to TRBJ2-2, with a possible D match to TRBD2 (6 bases). TRBV23-1 is identified as an open reading frame with a role that is uncertain. The CDR3 extends over 15 amino acids. CDR3: CARSRGSGNTGELFF. The CDR3, as DNA: TGCGCCAGGAGTCGGGGTAGCGGGAACACCGGGGAGCTGTTTTTT.

V is TRBV19 and J is TRBJ2-7; the D call may be TRBD1 or TRBD2 (5 bases each). The CDR3 covers 16 residues. Germline values: CDR1 LNHDA, CDR2 SQIVND (reference sequence). V was cut by 4 bases and J by 7 bases, with 23 bases left in between. The CDR3 region has the DNA TGTGCCAGTAGTAAATCGGGACGAGGCTTTTTTGGAGAGCAGTACTTC. Protein: CASSKSGRGFFGEQYF.

The table lists this clone with a few counts. V gene TRBV5-4 combines with J gene TRBJ2-1; D is uncertain. Germline V CDR1 and CDR2: SGHNT, YYREEE (reference sequence). The CDR3 runs 13 residues. The V gene lost 0 bases and the J gene lost 5 bases, with 6 bases spanning the gap. For the CDR3, the DNA is TGTGCCAGCAGCTTGGTGGGGAACAATGAGCAGTTCTTC. Its protein product is CASSLVGNNEQFF.